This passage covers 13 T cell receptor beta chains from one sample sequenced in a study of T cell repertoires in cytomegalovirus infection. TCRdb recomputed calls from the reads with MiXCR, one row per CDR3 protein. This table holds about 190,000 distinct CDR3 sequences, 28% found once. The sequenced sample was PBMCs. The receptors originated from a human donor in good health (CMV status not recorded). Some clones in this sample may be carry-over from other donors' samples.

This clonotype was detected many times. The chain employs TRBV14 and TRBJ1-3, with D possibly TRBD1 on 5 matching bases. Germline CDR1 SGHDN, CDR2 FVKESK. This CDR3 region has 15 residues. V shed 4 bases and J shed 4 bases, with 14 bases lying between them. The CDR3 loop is CASSPGNIHGNTIYF. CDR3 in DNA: TGTGCCAGCAGCCCAGGGAATATACACGGAAACACCATATATTTT. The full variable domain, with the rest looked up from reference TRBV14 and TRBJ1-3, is EAGVTQFPSHSVIEKGQTVTLRCDPISGHDNLYWYRRVMGKEIKFLLHFVKESKQDESGMPNNRFLAERTGGTYSTLKVQPAELEDSGVYFCASSPGNIHGNTIYFGEGSWLTVV.

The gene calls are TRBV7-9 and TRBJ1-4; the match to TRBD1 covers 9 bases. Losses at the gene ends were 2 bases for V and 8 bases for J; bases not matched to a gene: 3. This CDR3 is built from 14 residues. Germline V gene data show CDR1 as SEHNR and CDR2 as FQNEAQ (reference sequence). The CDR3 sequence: CASSLTGGDEKLFF. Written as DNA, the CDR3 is TGTGCCAGCAGCTTAACAGGGGGCGACGAAAAACTGTTTTTT.

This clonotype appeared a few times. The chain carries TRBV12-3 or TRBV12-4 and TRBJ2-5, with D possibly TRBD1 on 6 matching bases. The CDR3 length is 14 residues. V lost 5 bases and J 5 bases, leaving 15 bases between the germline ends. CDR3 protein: CASSPQEGVETQYF. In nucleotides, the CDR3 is TGTGCCAGCAGTCCCCAAGAGGGGGTGGAGACCCAGTACTTC.

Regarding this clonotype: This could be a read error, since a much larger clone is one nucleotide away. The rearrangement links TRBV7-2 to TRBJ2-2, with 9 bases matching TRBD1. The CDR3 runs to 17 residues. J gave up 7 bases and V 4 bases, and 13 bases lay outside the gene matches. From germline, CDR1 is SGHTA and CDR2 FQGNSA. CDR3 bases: TGTGCCAGCAGCTCCCATCCGGGACAGGGAAGGAACGGGGAGCTGTTTTTT. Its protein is CASSSHPGQGRNGELFF. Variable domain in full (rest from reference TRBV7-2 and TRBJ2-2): GAGVSQSPSNKVTEKGKDVELRCDPISGHTALYWYRQSLGQGLEFLIYFQGNSAPDKSGLPSDRFSAERTGGSVSTLTIQRTQQEDSAVYLCASSSHPGQGRNGELFFGEGSRLTVL.

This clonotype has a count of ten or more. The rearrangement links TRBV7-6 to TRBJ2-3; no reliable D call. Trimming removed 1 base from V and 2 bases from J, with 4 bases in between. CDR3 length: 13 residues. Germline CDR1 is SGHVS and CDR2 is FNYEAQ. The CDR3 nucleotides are TGTGCCAGCAGCTTAGTCATCACAGATACGCAGTATTTT. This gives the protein CASSLVITDTQYF.

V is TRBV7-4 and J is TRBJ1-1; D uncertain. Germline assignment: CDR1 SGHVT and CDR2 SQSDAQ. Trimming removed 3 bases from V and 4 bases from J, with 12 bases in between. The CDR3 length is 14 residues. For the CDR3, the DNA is TGTGCCAGCAGCTTGATAATCGACGGCACTGAAGCTTTCTTT. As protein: CASSLIIDGTEAFF.

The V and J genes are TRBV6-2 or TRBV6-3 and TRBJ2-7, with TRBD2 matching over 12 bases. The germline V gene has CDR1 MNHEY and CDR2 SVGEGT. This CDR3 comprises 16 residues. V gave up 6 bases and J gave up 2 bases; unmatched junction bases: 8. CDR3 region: CASSHRLAGETYEQYF. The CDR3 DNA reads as TGTGCCAGCAGCCATAGACTAGCGGGGGAAACCTACGAGCAGTACTTC.

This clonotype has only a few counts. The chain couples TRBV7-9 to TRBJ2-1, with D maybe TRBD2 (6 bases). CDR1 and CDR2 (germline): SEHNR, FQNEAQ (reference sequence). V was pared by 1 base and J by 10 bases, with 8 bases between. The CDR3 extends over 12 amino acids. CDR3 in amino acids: CASSLESGEQFF. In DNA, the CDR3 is TGTGCCAGCAGCTTAGAGAGCGGGGAGCAGTTCTTC.

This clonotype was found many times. The CDR3 sequence: CASSWGDGWNEKLFF. The CDR3 bases are TGTGCCAGCAGCTGGGGGGACGGCTGGAATGAAAAACTGTTTTTT. The chain combines TRBV7-8 with TRBJ1-4; a weak D match, TRBD1 (5 bases). CDR3 length: 15 residues. The germline V gene encodes CDR1 SGHVS and CDR2 FQNEAQ. The germline V and J ends were trimmed by 4 bases and 5 bases, with 14 bases remaining between them. Full variable domain (missing parts from reference TRBV7-8 and TRBJ1-4): GAGVSQSPRYKVAKRGQDVALRCDPISGHVSLFWYQQALGQGPEFLTYFQNEAQLDKSGLPSDRFFAERPEGSVSTLKIQRTQQEDSAVYLCASSWGDGWNEKLFFGSGTQLSVL.

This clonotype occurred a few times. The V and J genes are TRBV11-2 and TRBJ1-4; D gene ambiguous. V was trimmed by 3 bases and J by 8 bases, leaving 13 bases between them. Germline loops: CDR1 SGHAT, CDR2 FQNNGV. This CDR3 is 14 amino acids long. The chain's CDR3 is CASSLMGLGEKLFF. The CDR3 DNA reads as TGTGCCAGCAGCTTGATGGGATTAGGGGAAAAACTGTTTTTT.

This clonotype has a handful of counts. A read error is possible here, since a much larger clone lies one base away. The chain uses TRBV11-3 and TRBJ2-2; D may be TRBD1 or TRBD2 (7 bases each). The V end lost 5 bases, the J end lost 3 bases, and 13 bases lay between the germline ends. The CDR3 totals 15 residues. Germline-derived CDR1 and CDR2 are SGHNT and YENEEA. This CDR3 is CASSTQGGDTGELFF. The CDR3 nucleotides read TGTGCCAGCAGCACCCAGGGGGGGGACACCGGGGAGCTGTTTTTT.

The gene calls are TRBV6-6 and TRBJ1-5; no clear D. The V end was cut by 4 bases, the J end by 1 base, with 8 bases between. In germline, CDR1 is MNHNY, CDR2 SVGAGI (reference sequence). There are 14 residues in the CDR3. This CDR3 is CASSFPGSNQPQHF. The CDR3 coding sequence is TGTGCCAGCAGTTTTCCGGGGAGCAATCAGCCCCAGCATTTT.

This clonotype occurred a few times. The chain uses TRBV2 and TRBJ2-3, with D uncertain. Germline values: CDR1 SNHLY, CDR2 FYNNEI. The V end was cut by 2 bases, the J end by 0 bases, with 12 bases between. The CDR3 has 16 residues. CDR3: CASSESPTISTDTQYF. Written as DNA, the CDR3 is TGTGCCAGCAGTGAAAGCCCGACCATTAGCACAGATACGCAGTATTTT.